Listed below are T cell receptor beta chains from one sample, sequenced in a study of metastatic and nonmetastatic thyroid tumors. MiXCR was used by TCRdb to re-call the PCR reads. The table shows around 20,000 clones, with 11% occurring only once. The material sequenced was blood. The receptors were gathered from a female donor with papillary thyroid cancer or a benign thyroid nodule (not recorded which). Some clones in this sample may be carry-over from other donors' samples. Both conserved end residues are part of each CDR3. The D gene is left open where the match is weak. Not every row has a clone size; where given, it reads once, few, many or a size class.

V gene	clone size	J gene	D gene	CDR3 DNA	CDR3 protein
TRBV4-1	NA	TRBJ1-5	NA	TGCGCCAGCAGCCAACCCGACGGTGCCCCCCAGCATTTT	CASSQPDGAPQHF
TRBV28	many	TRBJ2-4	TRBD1	TGTGCCAGCAGCGGACAGGGGGCGACCAAAAACATTCAGTACTTC	CASSGQGATKNIQYF
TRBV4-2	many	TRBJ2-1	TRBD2	TGTGCCAGCAGCCAAGAACTAGCGGCGAAATACAATGAGCAGTTCTTC	CASSQELAAKYNEQFF
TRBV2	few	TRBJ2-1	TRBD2	TGTGCCAGCGGCCTAACGGGACTAGCGGGAAGTGAGCAGTTCTTC	CASGLTGLAGSEQFF
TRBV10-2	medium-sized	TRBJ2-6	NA	TGCGCCAGCAGTGAGTCGGACACTGGGGCCAACGTCCTGACTTTC	CASSESDTGANVLTF
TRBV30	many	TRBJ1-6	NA	TGTGCCTGGAGCGGTTCGCGAGGTGAAGAGCCCCTCCACTTT	CAWSGSRGEEPLHF
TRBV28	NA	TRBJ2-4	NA	TGTGCCAGCAGTTCGGGTGGCATTCAGTACTTC	CASSSGGIQYF
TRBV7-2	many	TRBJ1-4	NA	TGTGCCAGCAGCTTACAGGGGACAAAACTGTTTTTT	CASSLQGTKLFF
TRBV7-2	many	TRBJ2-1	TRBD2	TGTGCCAGCAGCTTAGTGGCTAGCGGCTCCTACAATGAGCAGTTCTTC	CASSLVASGSYNEQFF
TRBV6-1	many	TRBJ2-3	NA	TGTGCCAGCAGTATGGGGCCATTCTACACAGATACGCAGTATTTT	CASSMGPFYTDTQYF
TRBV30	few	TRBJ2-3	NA	TGTGCCTGGAGTGCGGTTTTGCGCACAGATACGCAGTATTTT	CAWSAVLRTDTQYF
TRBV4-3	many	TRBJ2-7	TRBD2	TGCGCCAGCAGTTACCTAGCGGCTGACAGCGGCTACGAGCAGTACTTC	CASSYLAADSGYEQYF
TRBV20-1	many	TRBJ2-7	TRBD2	TGCAGTGCTCGAGGGACTAGCGACTACGAGCAGTACTTC	CSARGTSDYEQYF
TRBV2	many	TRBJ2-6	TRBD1	TGTGCCAGCTGGGCCGGGACAGGAAACTCTGGGGCCAACGTCCTGACTTTC	CASWAGTGNSGANVLTF
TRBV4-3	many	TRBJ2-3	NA	TGCGCCAGCAGCCAAGCTATGTTGGGCGGATATACGCAGTATTTT	CASSQAMLGGYTQYF
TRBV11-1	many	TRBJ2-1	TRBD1	TGTGCCAGCAGCACCCGGGACAGGAGGAACAATGAGCAGTTCTTC	CASSTRDRRNNEQFF
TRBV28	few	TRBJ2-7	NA	TGTGCCAGCTCACCGGGACTGGGTATGGGAGGATACGAGCAGTACTTC	CASSPGLGMGGYEQYF
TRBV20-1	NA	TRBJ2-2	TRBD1	TGCAGTGCTAGGGACAGGGTGGTCGGGGAGCTGTTTTTT	CSARDRVVGELFF
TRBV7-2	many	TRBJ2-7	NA	TGTGCCAGCAGCTTCGGTATCTCCTACGAGCAGTACTTC	CASSFGISYEQYF
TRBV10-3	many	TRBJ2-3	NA	TGTGCCATCAGTGAGGGGGGGGCGGTAGATACGCAGTATTTT	CAISEGGAVDTQYF